Listed below are T cell receptor beta chains from one sample, sequenced in a study of blood T cell repertoires in COVID-19. Profiling relied on immunoSEQ multiplex PCR, and the TCRdb table lists in-frame clones only, not all of them. This sample yields approximately 94,000 clones, of which 88% are seen a single time; less than 6% belongs to the top ten. Sample: peripheral blood. All receptors derive from a woman at least 80 years old with active COVID-19. Each CDR3 is given with its conserved first and last residue. The D gene is left open where the match is weak. The listing skips clone size in some rows; elsewhere it reads once, few, many or a size class.

clone_size	v_call	d_call	j_call	cdr3_aa	cdr3_nt
.	TRBV25-1	.	TRBJ2-3	CASMRDTQYF	TGTGCCAGCATGAGGGATACGCAGTATTTT
.	TRBV27	TRBD2	TRBJ2-1	CASSKRERAEQFF	TGTGCCAGCAGTAAGCGGGAGAGGGCTGAGCAGTTCTTC
.	TRBV28	TRBD1	TRBJ2-2	CASSLGQENTGELFF	TGTGCCAGCAGTTTGGGACAGGAGAACACCGGGGAGCTGTTTTTT
.	TRBV30	TRBD1	TRBJ2-7	CAWAAVRWTGGLRETYEQYF	TGTGCCTGGGCGGCCGTCCGGTGGACAGGGGGCCTAAGGGAGACCTACGAGCAGTACTTC
.	TRBV29-1	TRBD2	TRBJ2-1	CSVPRLAGGSDNEQFF	TGCAGCGTTCCAAGACTAGCGGGAGGATCGGACAATGAGCAGTTCTTC
.	TRBV3-1/TRBV3-2	.	TRBJ2-1	CASSQVWLSDEQFF	TGTGCCAGCAGCCAAGTTTGGTTAAGCGATGAGCAGTTCTTC
.	TRBV7-2	TRBD2	TRBJ2-7	CASSLLAGVNEQYF	TGTGCCAGCAGCCTACTAGCGGGAGTAAACGAGCAGTACTTC
.	TRBV14	.	TRBJ2-3	CASSQGWQSTDTQYF	TGTGCCAGCAGCCAAGGCTGGCAAAGCACAGATACGCAGTATTTT
.	TRBV9	.	TRBJ1-1	CASSVGIGDSTEAFF	TGTGCCAGCAGCGTAGGTATCGGTGATTCCACTGAAGCTTTCTTT
few	TRBV29-1	TRBD1	TRBJ2-2	CSGGQSVPGELFF	TGCAGCGGGGGACAGTCCGTACCCGGGGAGCTGTTTTTT
once	TRBV3-1/TRBV3-2	TRBD1	TRBJ2-2	CASSQTGDGELFF	TGTGCCAGCAGCCAAACAGGGGACGGGGAGCTGTTTTTT
.	TRBV10-3	.	TRBJ1-3	CAITNGQRTGNTIYF	TGTGCCATCACCAACGGACAAAGAACTGGAAACACCATATATTTT
.	TRBV11-2	TRBD2	TRBJ2-3	CASSLMGLDQGTQYF	TGTGCCAGCAGCTTAATGGGACTAGACCAGGGTACGCAGTATTTT
few	TRBV4-1	TRBD1	TRBJ1-5	CASSQDRGHSNQPQHF	TGCGCCAGCAGCCAGGACAGGGGCCATAGCAATCAGCCCCAGCATTTT
.	TRBV28	TRBD1	TRBJ1-2	CASETGTYGYTF	TGTGCTTCTGAGACAGGGACATATGGCTACACCTTC
.	TRBV10-3	TRBD2	TRBJ2-5	CAISEMGLAGQETQYF	TGTGCCATCAGTGAGATGGGACTAGCGGGACAAGAGACCCAGTACTTC
.	TRBV28	TRBD1	TRBJ1-3	CASSSQGAFNTIYF	TGTGCCAGCAGTTCACAGGGGGCTTTTAACACCATATATTTT
.	TRBV7-9	.	TRBJ2-7	CASSLSRYEQYF	TGTGCCAGCAGCTTATCTCGGTACGAGCAGTACTTC
.	TRBV25-1	TRBD1	TRBJ1-2	CASSETGYYGYTF	TGTGCCAGCAGCGAGACAGGGTACTATGGCTACACCTTC
.	TRBV9	TRBD1	TRBJ2-6	CASSLNRGPNSGANVLTF	TGTGCCAGCAGCCTTAACAGGGGACCCAACTCTGGGGCCAACGTCCTGACTTTC
.	TRBV27	.	TRBJ1-1	CASSFKVGGQPGNTEAFF	TGTGCCAGCAGTTTCAAGGTTGGAGGGCAGCCTGGGAACACTGAAGCTTTCTTT
.	TRBV25-1	TRBD1	TRBJ1-1	CASSDPGTGDTEAFF	TGTGCCAGCAGTGATCCCGGGACAGGGGACACTGAAGCTTTCTTT
.	TRBV4-1	.	TRBJ1-1	CASSQDGEGRRAFF	TGCGCCAGCAGCCAAGATGGGGAGGGGCGTCGAGCTTTCTTT
.	TRBV4-3	.	TRBJ2-3	CASSQAGTDTQYF	TGCGCCAGCAGCCAAGCCGGCACAGATACGCAGTATTTT
.	TRBV2	.	TRBJ1-1	CAGSEDRRTEAFF	TGTGCCGGCAGTGAAGACCGGAGGACTGAAGCTTTCTTT
.	TRBV7-9	TRBD1	TRBJ2-3	CASSLIYRGTFTDTQYF	TGTGCCAGCAGCTTAATTTACAGGGGAACCTTCACAGATACGCAGTATTTT
once	TRBV7-3	TRBD2	TRBJ2-2	CASSYSGSDTGELFF	TGTGCCAGCAGTTACAGCGGGAGTGACACCGGGGAGCTGTTTTTT
.	TRBV5-6	TRBD2	TRBJ2-2	CASSPSASGPTGELFF	TGTGCCAGCAGCCCGTCGGCTAGCGGTCCCACCGGGGAGCTGTTTTTT
.	TRBV29-1	.	TRBJ2-5	CSVGGIQETQYF	TGCAGCGTTGGAGGGATCCAAGAGACCCAGTACTTC
.	TRBV7-9	TRBD2	TRBJ2-5	CASSLRTAGEGTQYF	TGTGCCAGCAGCTTACGGACGGCGGGGGAAGGGACCCAGTACTTC
.	TRBV18	TRBD2	TRBJ2-7	CASSPGTSGLGEQYF	TGTGCCAGCTCCCCCGGGACTAGCGGACTAGGGGAGCAGTACTTC
.	TRBV5-4	.	TRBJ1-2	CASSFGDYGYTF	TGTGCCAGCAGCTTCGGGGACTATGGCTACACCTTC
.	TRBV7-8	TRBD1	TRBJ1-5	CASSSITTGLGQPQHF	TGTGCCAGCAGCTCCATAACGACAGGGTTGGGTCAGCCCCAGCATTTT
.	TRBV7-9	.	TRBJ2-1	CASSLAVYNEQFF	TGTGCCAGCAGCTTAGCCGTCTACAATGAGCAGTTCTTC
.	TRBV10-3	.	TRBJ2-1	CAISEQRLGHNEQFF	TGTGCCATCAGTGAGCAAAGACTGGGTCACAATGAGCAGTTCTTC
.	TRBV2	TRBD1	TRBJ1-2	CASTWTGEYGYTF	TGTGCCAGCACATGGACAGGGGAATATGGCTACACCTTC
.	TRBV28	TRBD2	TRBJ2-2	CASSLSTGGANTGELFF	TGTGCCAGCAGTTTAAGTACGGGAGGGGCGAACACCGGGGAGCTGTTTTTT
.	TRBV6-6	.	TRBJ2-7	CASSYVGGHEQYF	TGTGCCAGCAGTTACGTTGGAGGCCACGAGCAGTACTTC
.	TRBV19	TRBD1	TRBJ2-6	CASNGQGTSGANVLTF	TGTGCCAGTAACGGACAGGGAACCTCTGGGGCCAACGTCCTGACTTTC
.	TRBV28	.	TRBJ1-6	CASSLRTPGFGSPLHF	TGTGCCAGCAGTCTCCGGACTCCCGGCTTCGGTTCACCCCTCCACTTT
.	TRBV5-4	TRBD2	TRBJ2-5	CASTNTGGDQETQYF	TGTGCCAGCACTAACACCGGGGGGGACCAAGAGACCCAGTACTTC
.	TRBV7-8	.	TRBJ1-1	CASSLAPGSGGTEAFF	TGTGCCAGCAGCTTAGCGCCTGGGTCCGGGGGCACTGAAGCTTTCTTT
.	TRBV28	.	TRBJ2-5	CASTPVGGSPKTQYF	TGTGCCAGCACCCCTGTTGGTGGGAGCCCAAAGACCCAGTACTTC
.	TRBV2	.	TRBJ2-5	CASSELLATETQYF	TGTGCCAGCAGTGAGCTACTAGCTACGGAGACCCAGTACTTC
.	TRBV6-6	TRBD1	TRBJ2-7	CASSRPGQGVYEQYF	TGTGCCAGCAGTCGGCCGGGACAGGGCGTGTACGAGCAGTACTTC
.	TRBV29-1	.	TRBJ2-1	CSVERSRHEQFF	TGCAGCGTTGAAAGGAGTAGGCATGAGCAGTTCTTC
.	TRBV19	.	TRBJ1-2	CAIRGGYTF	TGTGCCATCAGGGGTGGCTACACCTTC
.	TRBV7-3	.	TRBJ2-7	CASSPTYEQYF	TGTGCCAGCAGCCCCACCTACGAGCAGTACTTC
.	TRBV27	.	TRBJ2-1	CASSPQGGYNEQFF	TGTGCCAGCAGTCCTCAAGGCGGTTACAATGAGCAGTTCTTC
.	TRBV9	TRBD2	TRBJ2-1	CASSVVIAGGRDEQFF	TGTGCCAGCAGCGTAGTGATAGCGGGAGGTAGAGATGAGCAGTTCTTC
.	TRBV6-2/TRBV6-3	TRBD2	TRBJ2-1	CASSYPTSTSGRAHEQFF	TGTGCCAGCAGTTACCCGACCTCGACTAGCGGGAGGGCTCATGAGCAGTTCTTC
.	TRBV28	TRBD1	TRBJ2-3	CASRTGGVRTDTQYF	TGTGCCAGCAGAACAGGGGGCGTTCGCACAGATACGCAGTATTTT
few	TRBV4-1	.	TRBJ1-6	CASSQGTAGAYNSPLHF	TGCGCCAGCAGCCAAGGCACGGCGGGGGCCTATAATTCACCCCTCCACTTT
.	TRBV18	TRBD2	TRBJ2-4	CASSRSGSNIQYF	TGTGCCAGCTCCCGAAGCGGGAGCAACATTCAGTACTTC
few	TRBV7-2	.	TRBJ1-5	CASSLGRYSNQPQHF	TGTGCCAGCAGCTTGGGCCGTTATAGCAATCAGCCCCAGCATTTT
.	TRBV30	TRBD1	TRBJ1-6	CAWRRQGRDSPLHF	TGTGCCTGGAGGCGACAGGGTAGAGATTCACCCCTCCACTTT
.	TRBV28	.	TRBJ2-2	CASLDRGTGELFF	TGTGCCAGCCTTGATAGAGGGACCGGGGAGCTGTTTTTT
.	TRBV19	.	TRBJ1-2	CASSISPAGRAHYGYTF	TGTGCCAGTAGTATATCCCCAGCGGGCAGGGCACACTATGGCTACACCTTC
.	TRBV15	.	TRBJ2-5	CATSRDRGFGVETQYF	TGTGCCACCAGCAGAGATAGAGGGTTCGGGGTGGAGACCCAGTACTTC
.	TRBV19	TRBD2	TRBJ2-7	CASALAGGISYEQYF	TGTGCCAGTGCTCTAGCGGGAGGGATATCCTACGAGCAGTACTTC